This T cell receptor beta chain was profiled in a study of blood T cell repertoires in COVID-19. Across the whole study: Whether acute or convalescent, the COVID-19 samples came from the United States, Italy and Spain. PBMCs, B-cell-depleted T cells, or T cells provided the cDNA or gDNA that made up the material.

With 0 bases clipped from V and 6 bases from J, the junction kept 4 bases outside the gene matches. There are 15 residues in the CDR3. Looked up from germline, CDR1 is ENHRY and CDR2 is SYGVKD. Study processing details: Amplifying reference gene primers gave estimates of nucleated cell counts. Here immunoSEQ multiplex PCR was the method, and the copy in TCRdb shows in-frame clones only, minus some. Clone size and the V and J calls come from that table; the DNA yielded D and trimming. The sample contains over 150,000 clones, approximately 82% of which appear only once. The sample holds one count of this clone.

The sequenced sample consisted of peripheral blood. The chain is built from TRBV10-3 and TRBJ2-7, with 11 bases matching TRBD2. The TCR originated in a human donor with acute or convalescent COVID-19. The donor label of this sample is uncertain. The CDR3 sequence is CAISESTSGVAEQYF. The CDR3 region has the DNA TGTGCCATCAGTGAGTCGACTAGCGGGGTGGCCGAGCAGTACTTC.